These 11 T cell receptor beta chains were all obtained from the same sample, sequenced in a study of radiation and T cells in renal cell carcinoma. Profiling relied on immunoSEQ multiplex PCR, and the TCRdb table lists in-frame clones only, not all of them. The sample shows over 120,000 clones, approximately 91% of them seen only once. This sample's time point: baseline pretreatment blood. Regarding treatment: 15 Gy SBRT to primary tumor, nephrectomy 4 weeks later. The sequences come from blood, collected from a patient whose treatment included radiotherapy and nephrectomy. Source of these receptors: a woman aged 45-59 years with renal cell carcinoma.

In nucleotides, the CDR3 is TGTGCCAGCATTGATGGCGAATCACCCCTCCACTTT. Protein sequence: CASIDGESPLHF. V is TRBV6-1 and J is TRBJ1-6; D remains ambiguous. This CDR3 spans 12 amino acids. V lost 7 bases and J 10 bases, leaving 11 bases between the germline ends. Looked up from germline, CDR1 is MNHNS and CDR2 is SASEGT.

The gene calls are TRBV6-5 and TRBJ1-1; possibly TRBD1 for D (6 bases). Trimming left V 2 bases short and J 7 bases short, with 14 bases between. Germline V gene sequence: CDR1 MNHEY, CDR2 SVGAGI. The CDR3 spans 14 residues. The CDR3 bases are TGTGCCAGCAGTTACGAGACAGGCGGGGATGAAGCTTTCTTT. As protein: CASSYETGGDEAFF.

This sequence joins TRBV19 and TRBJ2-1; 13 bases map to TRBD2. CDR1 and CDR2 (germline): LNHDA, SQIVND (reference sequence). The CDR3 is made up of 20 amino acids. V lost 4 bases and J lost 0; bases outside the gene matches: 12. CDR3 DNA sequence: TGTGCCAGTAGTAAACCTTTTAAGACTAGCGGGGGGAGCTCCTACAATGAGCAGTTCTTC. Residues: CASSKPFKTSGGSSYNEQFF. Using reference TRBV19 and TRBJ2-1 for the parts outside the CDR3, the full variable domain is DGGITQSPKYLFRKEGQNVTLSCEQNLNHDAMYWYRQDPGQGLRLIYYSQIVNDFQKGDIAEGYSVSREKKESFPLTVTSAQKNPTAFYLCASSKPFKTSGGSSYNEQFFGPGTRLTVL.

The rearrangement uses TRBV6-5 and TRBJ2-3, with TRBD1 identical over 7 bases. Germline V gives CDR1 MNHEY, CDR2 SVGAGI. The CDR3 loop spans 15 amino acids. With V trimmed by 1 base and J by 6 bases, 7 bases remained unmatched. The CDR3 region has the DNA TGTGCCAGCAGTTACTATACAGGGGTTTCGGATACGCAGTATTTT. Amino acids: CASSYYTGVSDTQYF.

This chain connects TRBV13 to TRBJ2-6; D unclear. Per the germline V gene, CDR1 is PRHDT and CDR2 is FYEKMQ (reference sequence). V lost 4 bases, J lost 0 bases, and 7 bases lay in between. The CDR3 is 15 amino acids. The CDR3 coding sequence is TGTGCCAGCAGCTCGGCCTTCTCTGGGGCCAACGTCCTGACTTTC. As protein: CASSSAFSGANVLTF. Full variable domain (remainder filled in from reference TRBV13 and TRBJ2-6): AAGVIQSPRHLIKEKRETATLKCYPIPRHDTVYWYQQGPGQDPQFLISFYEKMQSDKGSIPDRFSAQQFSDYHSELNMSSLELGDSALYFCASSSAFSGANVLTFGAGSRLTVL.

The CDR3 DNA reads TGTGCCAGCAGCCCTGGGCTAGCGGCCGGCGGGGAGCTGTTTTTT. Amino acid sequence: CASSPGLAAGGELFF. The chain carries TRBV5-6 and TRBJ2-2; 7 bases match TRBD2. This CDR3 contains 15 residues. From germline, CDR1 is SGHDT and CDR2 YYEEEE. Germline trimming cut 4 bases from V and 7 bases from J; bases unmatched to any gene: 10.

V usage is TRBV15 and J usage is TRBJ2-4, with D possibly being TRBD1 (6 bases). With 0 bases removed from V and 2 bases from J, the gap between germline ends came to 14 bases. CDR3 length: 17 residues. Germline CDR1 and CDR2: LNHNV and YYDKDF (reference sequence). The CDR3 bases are TGTGCCACCAGCAGAGATTGGGACATAGGACCCAAAAACATTCAGTACTTC. It yields the protein CATSRDWDIGPKNIQYF.

The chain employs TRBV6-1 and TRBJ2-1, with TRBD2 identical over 8 bases. The CDR3 contains 16 residues. With V trimmed by 3 bases and J by 4 bases, 8 bases remained unmatched. Germline V gene data show CDR1 as MNHNS and CDR2 as SASEGT. The CDR3 bases are TGTGCCAGCAGTGAGGCCGGGGGGGGGCCTTACAATGAGCAGTTCTTC. Amino acid sequence: CASSEAGGGPYNEQFF.

The CDR3 protein is CASSVTGLNGRPDTQYF. The DNA of the CDR3 is TGTGCCAGCAGCGTAACCGGACTCAACGGCCGGCCAGATACGCAGTATTTT. The chain uses TRBV9 and TRBJ2-3; a possible D gene is TRBD2 (5 bases). The V gene lost 1 base and the J gene lost 4 bases, with 19 bases spanning the gap. Germline-derived CDR1 and CDR2 are SGDLS and YYNGEE. The CDR3 consists of 17 residues.

The V gene is TRBV2, the J gene TRBJ2-3, with no clear D. The CDR3 has 11 residues. Germline lookup yields CDR1 SNHLY and CDR2 FYNNEI. V was cut by 4 bases and J by 11 bases, with 10 bases left in between. The CDR3 DNA reads as TGTGCCAGCAGTGTGGCCGGTGGGCAGTATTTT. Translation: CASSVAGGQYF.

A word on this clone: The same CDR3 is also encoded by other DNA sequences in this sample. CDR3 DNA sequence: TGCGCCAGCAGCTTGGCTTCAGATACGCAGTATTTT. This codes for CASSLASDTQYF. The genes are TRBV5-1 and TRBJ2-3, with D unclear. This CDR3 has 12 amino acids. V gave up 0 bases and J gave up 4 bases, with 3 bases separating them. Germline V CDR1 and CDR2: SGHRS, YFSETQ.